The 17 T cell receptor beta chains listed next were all sequenced from one sample in a study of CD8+ T cells in alopecia areata. TCR sequencing used cDNA made by reverse transcription of extracted RNA. Sequencing used immunoSEQ multiplex PCR; TCRdb keeps in-frame clones, though not all of them. The sample records about 100,000 clones, about 60% being singletons. Treatment described: oral pan-JAK inhibitor, 5-10 mg twice daily. The sample here was CD8+ T cells sorted from blood, taken at roughly week 58, from a patient treated with tofacitinib. The receptors here all came from a human donor with alopecia areata.

This CDR3 is CASSPRESLYEQYF. Here the CDR3 DNA reads TGCGCCAGCAGCCCACGGGAGAGCCTCTACGAGCAGTACTTC. The V gene is TRBV4-1, the J gene TRBJ2-7, with D possibly being TRBD2 (6 bases). Germline lookup yields CDR1 MGHRA and CDR2 YSYEKL. Trimming shortened V by 4 bases and J by 3 bases, and 13 bases separated the two germline ends. This CDR3 is 14 amino acids long.

V usage is TRBV4-1 and J usage is TRBJ2-1, with 14 nucleotides matching TRBD2. The V segment lost 4 bases and the J segment 6 bases; nucleotides outside the gene matches: 14. This CDR3 has 19 residues. Looked up from germline, CDR1 is MGHRA and CDR2 is YSYEKL. The DNA of the CDR3 is TGCGCCAGCAGCCTGCGACTAGCGGGGGGGCGGGTAGTTGGCAATGAGCAGTTCTTC. Protein: CASSLRLAGGRVVGNEQFF.

This sequence joins TRBV6-5 and TRBJ1-3; 7 nucleotides align to TRBD1. This CDR3 is built from 12 residues. V lost 8 bases, J lost 4 bases, and 2 bases stayed unmatched. The germline CDR1 and CDR2 sequences are MNHEY and SVGAGI. The CDR3 sequence is CASGDSGNTIYF. In DNA, the CDR3 is TGTGCCAGCGGGGACAGCGGAAACACCATATATTTT.

J is TRBJ2-5 and V is TRBV9, with 12 positions matching TRBD1. The CDR3 is made up of 15 amino acids. Trimming removed 3 bases from V and 5 bases from J; junction bases left unmatched: 5. The V gene's germline CDR1 is SGDLS and CDR2 YYNGEE. This CDR3 reads CASSAGQGAGETQYF. In DNA, the CDR3 is TGTGCCAGCAGCGCGGGACAGGGGGCCGGGGAGACCCAGTACTTC.

The chain joins TRBV10-2 to TRBJ1-5; 9 nucleotides align to TRBD1. The germline gives CDR1 WSHSY, CDR2 SAAADI. The CDR3 extends over 14 amino acids. V trimming: 6 bases; J trimming: 4 bases; junction bases outside the gene matches: 4. The CDR3 spells CASRPGQGNQPQHF. In DNA form, the CDR3 reads TGCGCCAGCAGACCGGGACAGGGTAATCAGCCCCAGCATTTT.

The genes are TRBV27 and TRBJ1-2; D gene unclear. Germline CDR1 is MNHEY and CDR2 is SMNVEV (reference sequence). CDR3 length: 14 amino acids. Between the trimmed V and J ends, which lost 3 bases and 5 bases, there was a span of 13 bases. Here the CDR3 DNA reads TGTGCCAGCAGTTTGAACATTTATGAGTATGGCTACACCTTC. It codes for CASSLNIYEYGYTF.

This chain links TRBV27 with TRBJ1-1; unclear D gene. The germline gives CDR1 MNHEY, CDR2 SMNVEV (reference sequence). The CDR3 is made up of 12 amino acids. Trimming took 2 bases from V and 5 from J, leaving 6 bases between them. In DNA, the CDR3 is TGTGCCAGCAGTTTAACCGGGACTGAAGCTTTCTTT. Amino acids: CASSLTGTEAFF.

J is TRBJ1-1 and V is TRBV27; 8 nucleotides match TRBD1. Trimming cost V 8 bases and J 5 bases; bases outside gene matches: 7. This CDR3 spans 13 amino acids. Germline V CDR1 and CDR2: MNHEY, SMNVEV (reference sequence). CDR3 nucleotide sequence: TGTGCCAGCGGGCAGGGGGCTGGAACTGAAGCTTTCTTT. It is translated as CASGQGAGTEAFF.

This chain uses TRBV29-1 with TRBJ1-2; 7 positions match TRBD1. CDR3 length: 13 amino acids. Germline-derived CDR1 and CDR2 are SQVTM and ANQGSEA. Trimming cost V 4 bases and J 1 base; bases outside gene matches: 3. CDR3 nucleotide sequence: TGCAGCGTTGCGGACAGGAATAACTATGGCTACACCTTC. It is translated as CSVADRNNYGYTF.

This rearrangement joins TRBV18 to TRBJ2-1; D is uncertain. Germline V gives CDR1 KGHSH, CDR2 LQKENI. The CDR3 consists of 13 residues. Trimming cost V 0 bases and J 8 bases, with 8 bases left between them. The CDR3 reads CASSPPVGHEQFF. CDR3 coding DNA: TGTGCCAGCTCACCACCTGTCGGCCATGAGCAGTTCTTC.

The J gene is TRBJ2-7, the V gene TRBV2; the D is unclear. Trimming stripped 3 bases from V and 2 bases from J, with 5 bases between. Germline CDR1 and CDR2: SNHLY and FYNNEI. This CDR3 has 12 residues. The CDR3 is CASSDRTYEQYF. The CDR3 bases are TGTGCCAGCAGTGACAGGACCTACGAGCAGTACTTC.

The chain uses TRBV10-3 and TRBJ2-3, with 8 bases identical to TRBD1. V was pared by 3 bases and J by 5 bases, with 7 bases of the junction left unmatched. CDR3 length: 15 residues. The germline gives CDR1 ENHRY, CDR2 SYGVKD. CDR3 residues: CAISDSGQGGDTQYF. CDR3 DNA sequence: TGTGCCATCAGTGATTCCGGACAGGGCGGAGATACGCAGTATTTT.

The J gene is TRBJ1-1, the V gene TRBV29-1; the match to TRBD1 covers 7 bases. The V segment lost 0 bases and the J segment 0 bases; nucleotides outside the gene matches: 4. Germline CDR1 SQVTM, CDR2 ANQGSEA. The CDR3 contains 15 residues. CDR3 nucleotide sequence: TGCAGCGTTGAAGACCGGACAGGCATGAACACTGAAGCTTTCTTT. Its protein product is CSVEDRTGMNTEAFF.

The J gene is TRBJ2-2, the V gene TRBV9, with no clear D. This CDR3 contains 15 residues. Germline V gene sequence: CDR1 SGDLS, CDR2 YYNGEE. V was cut by 0 bases and J by 0 bases, with 6 bases left in between. CDR3 region: CASSVVASNTGELFF. The CDR3 region has the DNA TGTGCCAGCAGCGTAGTTGCTTCGAACACCGGGGAGCTGTTTTTT.

V usage is TRBV30 and J usage is TRBJ2-7; D unclear. V shed 5 bases and J shed 3 bases, with 8 bases lying between them. Looked up from germline, CDR1 is GTSNPN and CDR2 is SVGIG (reference sequence). This CDR3 region has 11 residues. CDR3 amino acids: CAWGTVYEQYF. CDR3 sequence (DNA): TGTGCCTGGGGTACGGTCTACGAGCAGTACTTC.

This chain joins TRBV7-9 and TRBJ2-2, with TRBD1 identical over 7 bases. Germline CDR1 and CDR2: SEHNR and FQNEAQ (reference sequence). The CDR3 has 17 amino acids. V was pared by 3 bases and J by 5 bases, with 12 bases of the junction left unmatched. In nucleotides, the CDR3 is TGTGCCAGCAGCTTCAGCAGTTCCACAGGGGAAACCGGGGAGCTGTTTTTT. It specifies CASSFSSSTGETGELFF. The complete variable domain, with remaining parts taken from reference TRBV7-9 and TRBJ2-2, reads DTGVSQNPRHKITKRGQNVTFRCDPISEHNRLYWYRQTLGQGPEFLTYFQNEAQLEKSRLLSDRFSAERPKGSFSTLEIQRTEQGDSAMYLCASSFSSSTGETGELFFGEGSRLTVL.

This chain links TRBV5-1 with TRBJ1-2, with a tentative D call TRBD1 (6 bases). Germline V gives CDR1 SGHRS, CDR2 YFSETQ. The CDR3 consists of 13 residues. Between the trimmed V and J ends, which lost 0 bases and 7 bases, there was a span of 10 bases. The CDR3 sequence: CASSLGQGTGYTF. As DNA, the CDR3 is TGCGCCAGCAGCTTGGGGCAGGGGACTGGCTACACCTTC.